The subject of this entry is one T cell receptor beta chain. No antigen is known for it. The CDR3 is made up of 13 amino acids. In germline, CDR1 is SGHTA, CDR2 FQGNSA. The germline V and J ends were trimmed by 4 bases and 10 bases, with 11 bases remaining between them. This sample was included in a study of graft-versus-host responses after intestinal transplantation. Whole-study results and caveats: Across patients carrying graft-donor T cell macrochimerism, allografts held high graft-versus-host to host-versus-graft clonal ratios.

Profiling relied on immunoSEQ multiplex PCR, and the TCRdb table lists in-frame clones only, not all of them. This table holds 40,000 to 55,000 clones, approximately 95% found once. V is TRBV7-2 and J is TRBJ1-6; TRBD1 might be the D (5 bases). The TCR sequence derives from a human donor who was the organ donor for an intestinal transplant. The starting material was unstimulated CD8+ T cells sorted from spleen or lymph node cells, obtained before transplant. The CDR3 coding sequence is TGTGCCAGCAGCTCCCCGTGGGACTCACCCCTCCACTTT. This gives the protein CASSSPWDSPLHF.